This TCR beta chain originates from a study of regulatory T cells in long-lasting Graves disease. Sequencing libraries for TCR beta were prepared with iRepertoire HTBI primers and Arm-PCR of CDR3 regions. TCRdb reprocessed the multiplex PCR reads with MiXCR, giving one entry per CDR3 protein. Of roughly 500,000 distinct CDR3 sequences listed, about 22% are singletons. The CDR3 loop spans 14 amino acids. Germline CDR1 MDHEN, CDR2 SYDVKM. J lost 4 bases, V lost 6 bases, and 8 bases had no gene match. The time point denotes: persistent/refractory GD, antithyroid drugs over 5 years with positive TRAb. PBMCs were the source of the RNA used for TCR sequencing. This clonotype came up many times.

The starting material was peripheral blood mononuclear cells (PBMCs), obtained when the disease was refractory, from a patient treated with antithyroid drugs. The rearrangement joins TRBV28 to TRBJ1-2, with 7 bases lining up with TRBD1. The TCR originated in a female donor with Graves disease. The CDR3 protein is CASRTQGGPYGYTF. The CDR3, as DNA: TGTGCCAGCAGGACCCAGGGGGGGCCCTATGGCTACACCTTC.